The 6 T cell receptor beta chains in this list originate from one sample, sequenced in a study of T cell responses to AZD1222 COVID-19 vaccine. The method was immunoSEQ multiplex PCR; TCRdb's version includes in-frame clones alone and lacks a portion of them. The data show approximately 180,000 clones, approximately 90% seen once. The sequencing used peripheral blood, collected on day 0 of AZD1222 vaccination. These receptor sequences come from an adult in good health.

The table lists this clone with a few counts. This sequence joins TRBV27 and TRBJ2-7; a weak D match, TRBD2 (5 bases). The CDR3 totals 11 residues. Germline assignment: CDR1 MNHEY and CDR2 SMNVEV (reference sequence). Between the trimmed V and J ends, which lost 3 bases and 5 bases, there was a span of 5 bases. The DNA of the CDR3 is TGTGCCAGCAGTTTCGGGGACGAGCAGTACTTC. This codes for CASSFGDEQYF.

This chain links TRBV3-1 (or the pseudogene TRBV3-2) with TRBJ1-5, with D perhaps TRBD1 (5 bases). This CDR3 has 14 amino acids. Germline CDR1 is LGHDT and CDR2 is YNNKEL (reference sequence). V lost 1 base, J lost 7 bases, and 11 bases lay in between. CDR3 protein: CASSQAMQGQPQHF. In nucleotides, the CDR3 is TGTGCCAGCAGCCAAGCTATGCAGGGCCAGCCCCAGCATTTT.

The rearrangement uses TRBV15 and TRBJ2-3, with TRBD2 matching over 11 bases. Germline values: CDR1 LNHNV, CDR2 YYDKDF (reference sequence). The junction had 7 bases not matched to a gene; V was cut back by 0 bases and J by 5 bases. This CDR3 is built from 17 residues. The CDR3 region is CATSRDFLAGGIDTQYF. The CDR3 DNA reads as TGTGCCACCAGCAGAGATTTCCTAGCGGGAGGAATAGATACGCAGTATTTT.

Only one count was recorded for this clone. This chain connects TRBV19 to TRBJ2-5, with D possibly TRBD1 on 6 matching bases. With 8 bases removed from V and 4 bases from J, the gap between germline ends came to 17 bases. The germline V gene encodes CDR1 LNHDA and CDR2 SQIVND (reference sequence). The CDR3 is 14 amino acids. The CDR3 nucleotides read TGTGCCAGTTCAAGTCAGGGGCGCGGAGAGACCCAGTACTTC. This translates into CASSSQGRGETQYF.

The chain uses TRBV19 and TRBJ1-6; 8 nucleotides agree with TRBD1. CDR1 and CDR2 from the germline V gene are LNHDA and SQIVND (reference sequence). The V gene end was trimmed by 5 bases and the J gene end by 10 bases; junction bases not matched to a gene: 13. The CDR3 runs 16 residues. CDR3 sequence: CASSSDRGSVRSPLHF. The CDR3 DNA is TGTGCCAGTAGTTCCGACAGGGGTTCGGTTAGGTCACCCCTCCACTTT.

The chain carries TRBV2 and TRBJ1-2; D remains unclear. V lost 6 bases to trimming and J lost 2 bases, with 13 bases between them. This CDR3 is 14 amino acids long. Germline V gene data show CDR1 as SNHLY and CDR2 as FYNNEI. CDR3 sequence reads: CASSAWAANYGYTF. The CDR3 coding sequence is TGTGCCAGCAGCGCTTGGGCGGCCAACTATGGCTACACCTTC.